A single sample gave rise to the 32 T cell receptor beta chains below, sequenced in a study of CD8+CD57+ T cells in acquired aplastic anemia (dated by TCRdb to 2017 to 2018). Patients chosen for sequencing had shown expansion of CD8+CD57+ cells by flow cytometry. Sequencing relied on an Illumina HiSeq 2000. Genomic DNA was used as template for profiling of TCR beta VDJ combinations and CDR3 sequences. Using fastp trimming at Q25 and MiXCR clonotype assembly, TCRdb reanalyzed the public sequencing data and kept in-frame beta chains. Each record represents a unique CDR3 protein, reported with the most common genes and DNA among its rows. The sample has under 200,000 distinct CDR3 sequences on record, over 55% of them singletons. The top ten clonotypes cover approximately 48% of the sample. The sample consisted of sorted CD4+, CD8+, or CD8+CD57+ T cells (not recorded which) from PBMCs. These receptors originate from a human donor with aplastic anemia.

The chain combines TRBV20-1 with TRBJ2-1; 9 positions agree with TRBD2. V gave up 7 bases and J gave up 4 bases; unmatched junction bases: 5. CDR1 and CDR2 (germline): DFQATT, SNEGSKA (reference sequence). The CDR3 runs to 13 residues. For the CDR3, the DNA is TGCAGTGACTTAGCGGGGGCTTACAATGAGCAGTTCTTC. Its translation: CSDLAGAYNEQFF.

The chain uses TRBV19 and TRBJ2-7; 7 bases map to TRBD2. Germline lookup yields CDR1 LNHDA and CDR2 SQIVND (reference sequence). The CDR3 sequence is 13 residues long. V lost 5 bases to trimming and J lost 3 bases; unmatched junction nucleotides: 4. This CDR3 is CASSPGLVYEQYF. As DNA, the CDR3 is TGTGCCAGTAGTCCCGGACTAGTCTACGAGCAGTACTTC.

This clonotype has just a few counts. V is TRBV12-3 or TRBV12-4 and J is TRBJ2-5; D remains unclear. Trimming cost V 6 bases and J 5 bases, with 16 bases left between them. CDR3 length: 14 amino acids. This CDR3 is CASSPRTEGETQYF. The CDR3 DNA reads as TGTGCCAGCAGCCCTCGGACGGAAGGGGAGACCCAGTACTTC.

This chain joins TRBV9 and TRBJ2-1, with D possibly TRBD1 on 6 matching bases. The germline V gene has CDR1 SGDLS and CDR2 YYNGEE. The germline V and J ends were trimmed by 7 bases and 3 bases, with 14 bases remaining between them. This CDR3 is 14 amino acids long. CDR3 protein: CASGSDRYYNEQFF. The CDR3 DNA follows: TGTGCCAGCGGTTCAGACAGGTACTACAATGAGCAGTTCTTC.

This chain connects TRBV7-2 to TRBJ2-2; D remains ambiguous. This CDR3 has 12 amino acids. Germline CDR1 is SGHTA and CDR2 is FQGNSA. Trimming pared 4 bases from V and 3 bases from J, leaving 3 bases between. CDR3: CASSWDTGELFF. CDR3 DNA: TGTGCCAGCAGCTGGGACACCGGGGAGCTGTTTTTT.

V and J are TRBV9 and TRBJ1-3, with D possibly TRBD1 on 5 matching bases. The CDR3 has 13 amino acids. The V end was cut by 0 bases, the J end by 6 bases, with 7 bases between. CDR1 and CDR2 from the germline V gene are SGDLS and YYNGEE. CDR3 nucleotide sequence: TGTGCCAGCAGCGTAGCCAGGGAAAACACCATATATTTT. Translating it yields CASSVARENTIYF.

The genes are TRBV28 and TRBJ1-4; D possibly corresponds to TRBD1 (5 bases). The CDR3 sequence is 15 residues long. Germline-derived CDR1 and CDR2 are MDHEN and SYDVKM. Trimming shortened V by 1 base and J by 7 bases, and 13 bases separated the two germline ends. The CDR3 sequence: CASSLFGGVREKLFF. The CDR3 DNA is TGTGCCAGCAGTTTATTCGGAGGGGTTCGTGAAAAACTGTTTTTT.

V usage is TRBV12-3 or TRBV12-4 and J usage is TRBJ2-7; TRBD2 matches 9 bases. The CDR3 totals 14 residues. With 2 bases clipped from V and 3 bases from J, the junction kept 2 bases outside the gene matches. The CDR3 DNA follows: TGTGCCAGCAGTTTAAGCGGGAGGAACTACGAGCAGTACTTC. This encodes CASSLSGRNYEQYF.

The V gene is TRBV10-1, the J gene TRBJ2-1, with D possibly TRBD2 on 5 matching bases. The CDR3 is 13 residues long. V was clipped by 5 bases and J by 10 bases, with 15 bases between them. Germline V lookup: CDR1 WNHNN, CDR2 SYGVQD (reference sequence). CDR3 sequence reads: CASSKGLSNEQFF. The DNA for the CDR3 is TGCGCCAGCAGTAAAGGACTGTCAAACGAGCAGTTCTTC.

This clonotype has a count of ten or more. The genes are TRBV10-1 and TRBJ1-1, with a weak D call TRBD1 (6 bases). Between the trimmed V and J ends, which lost 0 bases and 0 bases, there was a span of 8 bases. The germline V gene has CDR1 WNHNN and CDR2 SYGVQD (reference sequence). The CDR3 is 15 residues long. Here the CDR3 reads CASSESQGLNTEAFF. CDR3 DNA: TGCGCCAGCAGTGAGTCGCAGGGGTTGAACACTGAAGCTTTCTTT.

The V gene is TRBV7-3, the J gene TRBJ2-7; D is unclear. With 5 bases removed from V and 2 bases from J, the gap between germline ends came to 13 bases. The CDR3 length is 14 residues. CDR1 is SGHTA, CDR2 FQGTGA, per germline. The CDR3 protein is CASSPSLDPYEQYF. CDR3 nucleotides: TGTGCCAGCAGCCCTAGTCTAGACCCCTACGAGCAGTACTTC.

The chain employs TRBV2 and TRBJ2-2; D unclear. CDR1 and CDR2 (germline): SNHLY, FYNNEI. This CDR3 has 12 amino acids. Trimming took 7 bases from V and 3 from J, leaving 6 bases between them. The CDR3 coding sequence is TGTGCCAGCAAGCCAGACACCGGGGAGCTGTTTTTT. Amino acid sequence: CASKPDTGELFF. Looking up the rest from reference TRBV2 and TRBJ2-2 gives the full variable domain: EPEVTQTPSHQVTQMGQEVILRCVPISNHLYFYWYRQILGQKVEFLVSFYNNEISEKSEIFDDQFSVERPDGSNFTLKIRSTKLEDSAMYFCASKPDTGELFFGEGSRLTVL.

V and J are TRBV7-8 and TRBJ2-3, with 9 bases aligning to TRBD2. Germline V gene lookup returns CDR1 SGHVS and CDR2 FQNEAQ. The CDR3 loop spans 14 amino acids. The junction had 4 bases not matched to a gene; V was cut back by 5 bases and J by 4 bases. The CDR3 sequence: CASSPGTSSDTQYF. The CDR3 region has the DNA TGTGCCAGCAGCCCGGGGACTAGCTCAGATACGCAGTATTTT.

This clonotype is a singleton in its sample. In DNA, the CDR3 is TGTGCCAGTAAGGTATCCGCTCTCTGGTCTTACGAGCAGTACTTC. Translation gives CASKVSALWSYEQYF. V usage is TRBV19 and J usage is TRBJ2-7; no definite D call. Germline CDR1 and CDR2: LNHDA and SQIVND (reference sequence). The CDR3 loop spans 15 amino acids. Trimming left V 7 bases short and J 4 bases short, with 20 bases between. Filled out from reference TRBV19 and TRBJ2-7, the complete variable domain reads DGGITQSPKYLFRKEGQNVTLSCEQNLNHDAMYWYRQDPGQGLRLIYYSQIVNDFQKGDIAEGYSVSREKKESFPLTVTSAQKNPTAFYLCASKVSALWSYEQYFGPGTRLTVT.

This sequence joins TRBV7-9 and TRBJ2-1; D is uncertain. With 0 bases removed from V and 6 bases from J, the gap between germline ends came to 12 bases. There are 15 residues in the CDR3. Germline V gene sequence: CDR1 SEHNR, CDR2 FQNEAQ (reference sequence). CDR3 amino acids: CASSLAAYRSNEQFF. CDR3 nucleotide sequence: TGTGCCAGCAGCTTAGCGGCTTATCGATCCAATGAGCAGTTCTTC.

This chain uses TRBV5-6 with TRBJ2-3, with 11 nucleotides matching TRBD1. This CDR3 spans 15 amino acids. The germline V gene encodes CDR1 SGHDT and CDR2 YYEEEE. V lost 3 bases and J lost 4; bases outside the gene matches: 4. The chain's CDR3 is CASSSRDRGADTQYF. Here the CDR3 DNA reads TGTGCCAGCAGCTCCCGGGACAGGGGGGCAGATACGCAGTATTTT.

The V and J genes are TRBV19 and TRBJ2-7, with a possible D match to TRBD2 (5 bases). The CDR3 sequence is 13 residues long. V lost 2 bases and J lost 6, with 11 bases in between. Germline loops: CDR1 LNHDA, CDR2 SQIVND (reference sequence). Here the CDR3 DNA reads TGTGCCAGTAGTATAATCGGGGTTCGCGAGCAGTACTTC. Translated, it gives CASSIIGVREQYF.

This chain connects TRBV14 to TRBJ2-4; either TRBD1 or TRBD2 may supply D (5 bases each). Trimming shortened V by 3 bases and J by 0 bases, and 12 bases separated the two germline ends. The CDR3 is 16 residues long. The V gene's germline CDR1 is SGHDN and CDR2 FVKESK. CDR3 protein: CASSQHGTLAKNIQYF. In DNA form, the CDR3 reads TGTGCCAGCAGCCAGCACGGGACGCTAGCCAAAAACATTCAGTACTTC.

V gene TRBV7-9 combines with J gene TRBJ2-3; possible D gene TRBD2, 6 bases. Germline V gives CDR1 SEHNR, CDR2 FQNEAQ (reference sequence). This CDR3 has 14 amino acids. V dropped 4 bases and J dropped 4 bases, with 12 bases sitting between them. The CDR3 is CASSSRLGADTQYF. CDR3 sequence (DNA): TGTGCCAGCAGCTCCAGACTAGGGGCAGATACGCAGTATTTT.

The chain combines TRBV20-1 with TRBJ1-2, with D possibly TRBD1 on 5 matching bases. This CDR3 region has 14 residues. Deletions cut 2 bases from V and 0 bases from J, with 10 bases between. The germline V gene has CDR1 DFQATT and CDR2 SNEGSKA (reference sequence). The CDR3 here is CSARPGTANYGYTF. Written as DNA, the CDR3 is TGCAGTGCTAGACCAGGGACGGCTAACTATGGCTACACCTTC.

The chain couples TRBV6-4 to TRBJ2-7; 10 bases line up with TRBD2. CDR1 and CDR2 (germline): MRHNA, SNTAGT. V was pared by 6 bases and J by 3 bases, with 5 bases of the junction left unmatched. The CDR3 loop spans 14 amino acids. CDR3 protein: CASRASGRVYEQYF. CDR3 DNA sequence: TGTGCCAGCAGGGCTAGCGGGAGAGTCTACGAGCAGTACTTC.

The gene calls are TRBV20-1 and TRBJ2-5; no firm D call. V lost 3 bases, J lost 2 bases, and 10 bases lay in between. Germline V gene sequence: CDR1 DFQATT, CDR2 SNEGSKA (reference sequence). The CDR3 is 13 residues long. The CDR3 sequence is CSASGSAQETQYF. CDR3 nucleotides: TGCAGTGCTAGTGGGTCAGCACAAGAGACCCAGTACTTC.

V is TRBV19 and J is TRBJ2-1; 10 bases are shared with TRBD1. Trimming at V came to 5 bases and at J to 5 bases, leaving 6 bases not matched to a gene. Germline assignment: CDR1 LNHDA and CDR2 SQIVND (reference sequence). The CDR3 runs 15 residues. CDR3 residues: CASSEAGTGDNEQFF. Written as DNA, the CDR3 is TGTGCCAGTAGTGAAGCCGGGACAGGGGACAATGAGCAGTTCTTC.

This sequence joins TRBV7-8 and TRBJ1-5; D perhaps matches TRBD1 (5 bases). Germline V gene lookup returns CDR1 SGHVS and CDR2 FQNEAQ. V was trimmed by 1 base and J by 2 bases, leaving 15 bases between them. The CDR3 contains 17 residues. CDR3 protein: CASSLGGSGPGNQPQHF. CDR3 bases: TGTGCCAGCAGCTTAGGGGGGTCAGGGCCTGGCAATCAGCCCCAGCATTTT.

The chain combines TRBV29-1 with TRBJ2-7; a possible D gene is TRBD1 (6 bases). The CDR3 covers 13 residues. Trimming stripped 3 bases from V and 4 bases from J, with 13 bases between. From germline, CDR1 is SQVTM and CDR2 ANQGSEA. CDR3 sequence (DNA): TGCAGCGTTGAGGCAGACAGGAGTTACGAGCAGTACTTC. Translating gives CSVEADRSYEQYF.

The sample holds many counts of this clonotype. The CDR3, as DNA: TGTGCCAGCAGTTCGAGGGTCCAAGAGACCCAGTACTTC. It codes for CASSSRVQETQYF. The chain carries TRBV28 and TRBJ2-5, with D tentatively TRBD2 (5 bases). Germline CDR1 is MDHEN and CDR2 is SYDVKM. CDR3 length equals 13 residues. V was trimmed by 4 bases and J by 1 base, leaving 7 bases between them.

A few counts support this clonotype. This chain links TRBV15 with TRBJ2-7; D is possibly TRBD1 (5 bases). The CDR3 loop spans 15 amino acids. Germline CDR1 is LNHNV and CDR2 is YYDKDF (reference sequence). V lost 0 bases, J lost 2 bases, and 11 bases lay in between. This CDR3 is CATSRDRARAYEQYF. The CDR3 nucleotides read TGTGCCACCAGCAGAGATCGCGCCAGGGCCTACGAGCAGTACTTC.

This clonotype came up a few times. The germline gene is not matched at one end of the junction; a read error may be the cause. The V and J genes are TRBV5-1 and TRBJ2-5, with 10 bases identical to TRBD2. The germline gives CDR1 SGHRS, CDR2 YFSETQ. The length of the CDR3 is 15 residues. In DNA, the CDR3 is TGTGCCAGCAGCTTTAGCGGGGGGCATCAAGAGACCCAGTACTTC. Protein sequence: CASSFSGGHQETQYF.

The V gene is TRBV7-9, the J gene TRBJ2-1, with D perhaps TRBD1 (5 bases). V was trimmed by 4 bases and J by 4 bases, leaving 17 bases between them. The germline V gene has CDR1 SEHNR and CDR2 FQNEAQ (reference sequence). CDR3 length: 16 amino acids. Written as DNA, the CDR3 is TGTGCCAGCAGCTCCCGACAGACCCCCTTATACAATGAGCAGTTCTTC. This encodes CASSSRQTPLYNEQFF.

The rearrangement uses TRBV20-1 and TRBJ1-2; 11 positions agree with TRBD1. V lost 7 bases and J lost 8; bases outside the gene matches: 15. This CDR3 comprises 15 residues. Germline CDR1 reads DFQATT; CDR2 reads SNEGSKA (reference sequence). The CDR3 DNA reads TGCAGTGTCGCCACCCGGGACAGGGGGGCGGGCGGCTACACCTTC. It yields the protein CSVATRDRGAGGYTF.

The J gene is TRBJ2-1, the V gene TRBV7-9, with D maybe TRBD2 (6 bases). Germline assignment: CDR1 SEHNR and CDR2 FQNEAQ (reference sequence). V was clipped by 5 bases and J by 7 bases, with 15 bases between them. This CDR3 comprises 14 residues. The CDR3 nucleotides read TGTGCCAGCAGCACTGGAGGGCCTTCGAATGAGCAGTTCTTC. Its translation: CASSTGGPSNEQFF.

This clonotype was detected many times. This chain uses TRBV15 with TRBJ1-6; a weak D match, TRBD1 (6 bases). Germline-derived CDR1 and CDR2 are LNHNV and YYDKDF (reference sequence). Between the trimmed V and J ends, which lost 6 bases and 4 bases, there was a span of 10 bases. There are 14 residues in the CDR3. CDR3 sequence reads: CATSRDNYNSPLHF. For the CDR3, the DNA is TGTGCCACCAGTAGGGACAATTATAATTCACCCCTCCACTTT.